One and the same sample provided the 18 T cell receptor beta chains below, sequenced in a study of blood T cell repertoires in COVID-19. Data came from immunoSEQ multiplex PCR; TCRdb stores just in-frame clones and leaves some out. The sample holds 150,000 to 180,000 clones; roughly 80% are singletons and the top ten take under 2%. The specimen sequenced was peripheral blood. These receptor sequences come from a man at least 80 years old with acute or convalescent COVID-19.

This chain connects TRBV10-3 to TRBJ2-7, with 9 bases fitting TRBD1. This CDR3 contains 11 residues. Germline V gene sequence: CDR1 ENHRY, CDR2 SYGVKD. The V gene end was trimmed by 10 bases and the J gene end by 3 bases; junction bases not matched to a gene: 1. CDR3 loop: CATGQGYEQYF. The CDR3 DNA reads TGTGCCACGGGACAGGGCTACGAGCAGTACTTC.

This rearrangement joins TRBV5-5 to TRBJ2-6; TRBD2 might be the D (5 bases). Germline V gene data show CDR1 as SGHKS and CDR2 as YYEKEE (reference sequence). CDR3 size: 15 residues. V lost 6 bases, J lost 1 base, and 11 bases lay in between. The CDR3 sequence: CASTRGWSGANVLTF. Written as DNA, the CDR3 is TGTGCCAGCACTAGAGGGTGGTCTGGGGCCAACGTCCTGACTTTC.

This rearrangement joins TRBV3-1 (or the pseudogene TRBV3-2) to TRBJ1-6; 11 bases line up with TRBD1. Germline V gene lookup returns CDR1 LGHDT and CDR2 YNNKEL (reference sequence). The CDR3 runs 18 residues. J was trimmed by 0 bases and V by 4 bases; bases with no gene match: 5. This CDR3 is CASSLGTGGSSYNSPLHF. The CDR3 nucleotides are TGTGCCAGCAGCCTAGGGACAGGGGGGAGCTCCTATAATTCACCCCTCCACTTT.

V gene TRBV2 combines with J gene TRBJ2-2; 8 nucleotides line up with TRBD1. The CDR3 loop spans 13 amino acids. J gave up 4 bases and V 11 bases, and 6 bases lay outside the gene matches. The germline V gene has CDR1 SNHLY and CDR2 FYNNEI. The CDR3 DNA reads as TGTGCCGACAGACAGGGGAGCACCGGGGAGCTGTTTTTT. Encoded protein: CADRQGSTGELFF.

This chain connects TRBV5-6 to TRBJ2-3; no firm D call. V lost 2 bases and J lost 0, with 4 bases in between. Germline CDR1 SGHDT, CDR2 YYEEEE. This CDR3 region has 13 residues. The CDR3, as DNA: TGTGCCAGCAGCTTCGGGAGCACAGATACGCAGTATTTT. Protein: CASSFGSTDTQYF.

This clone came up a few times. The CDR3 here is CASSVRGGSYSNQPQHF. As DNA, the CDR3 is TGTGCCAGTAGTGTTCGGGGGGGTTCCTATAGCAATCAGCCCCAGCATTTT. The chain joins TRBV19 to TRBJ1-5; weak D call: TRBD1 (5 bases). The length of the CDR3 is 17 residues. The germline V gene encodes CDR1 LNHDA and CDR2 SQIVND (reference sequence). Trimming took off 5 bases at V and 0 bases at J, with 17 bases between the two ends.

This rearrangement joins TRBV6-1 to TRBJ1-2, with D unclear. The length of the CDR3 is 15 residues. Germline CDR1 MNHNS, CDR2 SASEGT. V gave up 2 bases and J gave up 4 bases, with 14 bases separating them. The CDR3 sequence: CASSESSQVVYGYTF. The CDR3 DNA reads as TGTGCCAGCAGTGAAAGTTCCCAGGTCGTCTATGGCTACACCTTC.

J is TRBJ1-4 and V is TRBV9, with a tentative D call TRBD1 (6 bases). The CDR3 runs to 13 residues. Looked up from germline, CDR1 is SGDLS and CDR2 is YYNGEE. Trimming took off 1 base at V and 5 bases at J, with 6 bases between the two ends. The CDR3 sequence is CASSVQGNEKLFF. The CDR3 bases are TGTGCCAGCAGCGTACAGGGGAATGAAAAACTGTTTTTT.

This clone has just a few counts. The V gene is TRBV18, the J gene TRBJ1-1; the D gene is possibly TRBD1 (5 bases). Between the trimmed V and J ends, which lost 0 bases and 9 bases, there was a span of 14 bases. The CDR3 covers 14 residues. The germline gives CDR1 KGHSH, CDR2 LQKENI. The CDR3, as DNA: TGTGCCAGCTCACCACCGGGCCGCAGGGTTAAAGCTTTCTTT. This encodes CASSPPGRRVKAFF.

This sequence joins TRBV5-4 and TRBJ1-2; D may be TRBD1 (5 bases). V lost 0 bases and J lost 4, with 7 bases in between. This CDR3 comprises 13 residues. Germline V lookup: CDR1 SGHNT, CDR2 YYREEE (reference sequence). CDR3: CASSLDGGYGYTF. The CDR3, as DNA: TGTGCCAGCAGCTTGGACGGGGGCTATGGCTACACCTTC.

The chain carries TRBV11-2 and TRBJ2-6, with a weak D call TRBD1 (5 bases). Trimming removed 5 bases at V and 2 bases at J, with 10 bases between. The CDR3 extends over 15 amino acids. The germline CDR1 and CDR2 sequences are SGHAT and FQNNGV. CDR3 region: CASSPGQPGANVLTF. The DNA of the CDR3 is TGTGCCAGCAGCCCAGGGCAACCTGGGGCCAACGTCCTGACTTTC.

The chain employs TRBV10-3 and TRBJ1-1; unclear D gene. This CDR3 contains 14 residues. The V end was cut by 2 bases, the J end by 4 bases, with 11 bases between. Germline CDR1 reads ENHRY; CDR2 reads SYGVKD. CDR3 bases: TGTGCCATCAGTGAGACTGTAACCGGCACTGAAGCTTTCTTT. Translated, it gives CAISETVTGTEAFF.

The chain employs TRBV15 and TRBJ2-1; 9 nucleotides line up with TRBD1. CDR3 length: 13 residues. V gave up 8 bases and J gave up 9 bases; unmatched junction bases: 8. Looked up from germline, CDR1 is LNHNV and CDR2 is YYDKDF (reference sequence). CDR3 DNA: TGTGCCACCCGGGGACAGGGCCGACCTGAGCAGTTCTTC. This codes for CATRGQGRPEQFF.

This sequence joins TRBV6-5 and TRBJ1-2; 7 bases line up with TRBD1. The V gene end was trimmed by 8 bases and the J gene end by 2 bases; junction bases not matched to a gene: 5. Germline V gives CDR1 MNHEY, CDR2 SVGAGI. This CDR3 has 13 residues. This CDR3 reads CASDLQGNYGYTF. The CDR3 nucleotides read TGTGCCAGCGACTTACAGGGGAACTATGGCTACACCTTC.

V and J are TRBV11-3 and TRBJ2-7, with 10 nucleotides matching TRBD1. This CDR3 has 17 amino acids. Per germline, CDR1 SGHNT and CDR2 YENEEA. J lost 5 bases, V lost 0 bases, and 10 bases had no gene match. The CDR3 DNA sequence: TGTGCCAGCAGCTTAGACACCGGGACAGGGGCACCTGACGAGCAGTACTTC. This codes for CASSLDTGTGAPDEQYF.

The V and J genes are TRBV6-5 and TRBJ2-5, with 7 bases fitting TRBD2. CDR1 is MNHEY and CDR2 is SVGAGI in the germline V gene. V shed 7 bases and J 9 bases; nucleotides not matched to a gene: 11. CDR3 length equals 13 residues. The CDR3 DNA sequence: TGTGCCAGCACGCGGGGGACCCGAGCGGCCCAGTACTTC. It specifies CASTRGTRAAQYF.

This chain connects TRBV5-1 to TRBJ2-1, with 14 bases identical to TRBD2. With 0 bases clipped from V and 0 bases from J, the junction kept 5 bases outside the gene matches. The germline CDR1 and CDR2 sequences are SGHRS and YFSETQ. This CDR3 is 19 amino acids long. CDR3 in DNA: TGCGCCAGCAGCTTGGGACTAGCGGGGGGGATTAGCTCCTACAATGAGCAGTTCTTC. Protein: CASSLGLAGGISSYNEQFF.

About this clone itself: Other DNA sequences within the sample encode an identical CDR3. The chain couples TRBV18 to TRBJ1-5; the match to TRBD1 covers 8 bases. J lost 7 bases, V lost 6 bases, and 8 bases had no gene match. CDR3 length: 14 residues. The germline V gene has CDR1 KGHSH and CDR2 LQKENI. The CDR3 DNA sequence: TGTGCCAGCTCCCTAGGACAGGGCGACCAGCCCCAGCATTTT. It encodes CASSLGQGDQPQHF.